The T cell receptor (beta chain) under discussion was sequenced for a study of blood T cell repertoires in COVID-19. The CDR3 is 15 amino acids. The V and J ends lost 4 bases and 6 bases respectively, with 17 bases between them. Germline-derived CDR1 and CDR2 are MDHEN and SYDVKM. In the authors' methods: From reference gene primer amplification, estimates of nucleated cell counts were derived. Some clones are missing from TCRdb's copy, which holds only in-frame ones; the method was immunoSEQ multiplex PCR. The V and J calls and the clone size are those of that table, but D and trimming were determined from the DNA. The profile shows under 200,000 clones, around 87% of them singletons.

This clonotype originated in a man aged 40-55 years with active or convalescent COVID-19. The sequenced material came from peripheral blood. This chain connects TRBV28 to TRBJ2-3, with TRBD2 as a possible D gene (5 bases). The CDR3 sequence is CASSSPRHRGDTQYF. The CDR3 DNA is TGTGCCAGCAGTTCCCCCCGCCACCGCGGGGATACGCAGTATTTT. The full variable domain, its missing parts supplied by reference TRBV28 and TRBJ2-3, is DVKVTQSSRYLVKRTGEKVFLECVQDMDHENMFWYRQDPGLGLRLIYFSYDVKMKEKGDIPEGYSVSREKKERFSLILESASTNQTSMYLCASSSPRHRGDTQYFGPGTRLTVL.